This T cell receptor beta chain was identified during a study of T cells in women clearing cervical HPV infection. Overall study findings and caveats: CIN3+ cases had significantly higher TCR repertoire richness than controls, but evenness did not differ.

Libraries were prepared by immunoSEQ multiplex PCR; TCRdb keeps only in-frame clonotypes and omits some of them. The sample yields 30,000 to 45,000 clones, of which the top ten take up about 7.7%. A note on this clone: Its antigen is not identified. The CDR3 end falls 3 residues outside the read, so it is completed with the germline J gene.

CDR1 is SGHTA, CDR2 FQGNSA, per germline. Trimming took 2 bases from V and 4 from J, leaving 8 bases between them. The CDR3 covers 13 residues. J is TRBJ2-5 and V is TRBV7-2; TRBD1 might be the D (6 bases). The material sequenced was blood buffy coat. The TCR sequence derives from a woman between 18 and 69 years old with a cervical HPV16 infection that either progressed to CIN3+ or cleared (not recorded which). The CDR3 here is CASSLQGRETQYF. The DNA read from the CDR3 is TGTGCCAGCAGCTTACAGGGGCGAGAGACC.